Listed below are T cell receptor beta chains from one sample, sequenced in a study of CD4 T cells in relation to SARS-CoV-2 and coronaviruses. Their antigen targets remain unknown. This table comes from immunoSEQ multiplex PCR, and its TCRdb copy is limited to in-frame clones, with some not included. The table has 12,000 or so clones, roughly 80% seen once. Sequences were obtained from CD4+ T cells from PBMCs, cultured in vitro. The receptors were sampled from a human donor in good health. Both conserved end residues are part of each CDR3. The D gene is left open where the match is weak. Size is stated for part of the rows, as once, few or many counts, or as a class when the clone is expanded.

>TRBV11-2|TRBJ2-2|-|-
TGTGCCAGCAGCGGGGTCAGGAGGGGGGGGACCGGGGAGCTGTTTTTT
CASSGVRRGGTGELFF
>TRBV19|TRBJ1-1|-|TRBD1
TGTGCCAGTAGTACGGGACAGGCAAGCACTGAAGCTTTCTTT
CASSTGQASTEAFF
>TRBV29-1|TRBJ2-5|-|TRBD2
TGCAGCGCTGCTAGCGGGAGGGTGCGAGAGACCCAGTACTTC
CSAASGRVRETQYF
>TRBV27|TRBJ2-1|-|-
TGTGCCAGCAGTTCTACAGACGACGGTGAGCAGTTCTTC
CASSSTDDGEQFF
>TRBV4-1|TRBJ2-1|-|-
TGCGCCAGCAGCCAAGTCTCGCGCCGGAATGAGCAGTTCTTC
CASSQVSRRNEQFF
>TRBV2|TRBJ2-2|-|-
TGTGCCAGCAGTGCGCAGGGGTACACCGGGGAGCTGTTTTTT
CASSAQGYTGELFF
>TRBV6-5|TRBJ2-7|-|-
TGTGCCAGCAGTTACGCGACTCCTTATGGGGATGGCGAGCAGTACTTC
CASSYATPYGDGEQYF
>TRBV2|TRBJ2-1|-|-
TGTGCCAGCAGTTGGTCTGGGGGTGAGCAGTTCTTC
CASSWSGGEQFF
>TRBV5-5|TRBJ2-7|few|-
TGTGCCAGCAGCTTGGCCGGGGGTGGGTCCTACGAGCAGTACTTC
CASSLAGGGSYEQYF
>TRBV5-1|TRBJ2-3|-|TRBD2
TGCGCCAGCAGCTTACTAGCGGGATCGACAGATACGCAGTATTTT
CASSLLAGSTDTQYF
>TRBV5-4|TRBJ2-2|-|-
TGTGCCAGCAGCCCAGGGGGAACTTCGGGGGCCGGGGAGCTGTTTTTT
CASSPGGTSGAGELFF
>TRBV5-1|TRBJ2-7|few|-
TGCGCCAGCAGCTTGGCCGGGGATGGCCTCAACGAGCAGTACTTC
CASSLAGDGLNEQYF
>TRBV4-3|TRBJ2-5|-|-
TGCGCCAGCAGCCAAGATTGGGGGAGTGAGACCCAGTACTTC
CASSQDWGSETQYF
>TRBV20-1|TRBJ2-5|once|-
TGCAGTGCTAGTACCCCCCGCGGTAGGGAGGAGACCCAGTACTTC
CSASTPRGREETQYF
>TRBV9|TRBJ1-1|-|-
TGTGCCAGCAGCGCCTCGGGTGTCACTGAAGCTTTCTTT
CASSASGVTEAFF
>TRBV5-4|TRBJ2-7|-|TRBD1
TGTGCCAGCAGCTTAGGTGGGACAGGGTTCTACGAGCAGTACTTC
CASSLGGTGFYEQYF
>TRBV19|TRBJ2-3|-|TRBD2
TGTGCCAGTAGTCCAAGGACTAGCGGGACGGGAGATACGCAGTATTTT
CASSPRTSGTGDTQYF
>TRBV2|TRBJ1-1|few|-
TGTGCCAGCAGTGAAGGGTTTGGGGGGGGCACTGAAGCTTTCTTT
CASSEGFGGGTEAFF
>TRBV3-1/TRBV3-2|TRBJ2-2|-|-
TGTGCCAGCAGCCAAGACTGGCGGGTCGGGACTAACACCGGGGAGCTGTTTTTT
CASSQDWRVGTNTGELFF
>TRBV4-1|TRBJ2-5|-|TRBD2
TGCGCCAGCAGCCCGGGGGCGGGGGGCGGATGGGAGACCCAGTACTTC
CASSPGAGGGWETQYF
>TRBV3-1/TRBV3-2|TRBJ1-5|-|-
TGTGCCAGGGGAATTACAGGTCCCTATAGCAATCAGCCCCAGCATTTT
CARGITGPYSNQPQHF
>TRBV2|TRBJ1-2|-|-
TGTGCCAGCAGTGAATTTACCTTGGCCGGTATGGGGGGCTACACCTTC
CASSEFTLAGMGGYTF
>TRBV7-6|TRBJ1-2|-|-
TGTGCCAGCAGCTTACGGTCGGGGCCAGGAGCACCCCATGGCTACACCTTC
CASSLRSGPGAPHGYTF
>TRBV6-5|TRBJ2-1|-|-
TGTGCCAGCAGTTACTCTCCAAGGCAGTCCCACAATGAGCAGTTCTTC
CASSYSPRQSHNEQFF
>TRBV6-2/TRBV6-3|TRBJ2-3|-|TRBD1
TGTGCCAGCAGTTATGGGACAGGGGTAACAGATACGCAGTATTTT
CASSYGTGVTDTQYF
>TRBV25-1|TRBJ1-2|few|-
TGTGCCAGCAGAGGGGGTGCATCATACTATGGCTACACCTTC
CASRGGASYYGYTF
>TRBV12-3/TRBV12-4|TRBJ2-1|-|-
TGTGCCAGCAGTTTTTCCCGGAGCGGTGAGCAGTTCTTC
CASSFSRSGEQFF
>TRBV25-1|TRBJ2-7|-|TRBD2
TGTGCCAGCAGTGAATCCCCAGGACTAGCGGGCCTTTCCTACGAGCAGTACTTC
CASSESPGLAGLSYEQYF
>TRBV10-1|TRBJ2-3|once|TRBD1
TGCGCCAGCAGTGAGGGGACAGCCACAGATACGCAGTATTTT
CASSEGTATDTQYF
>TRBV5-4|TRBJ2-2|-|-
TGTGCCAGCAGCTTGGCATTGCCGTCGGACACCGGGGAGCTGTTTTTT
CASSLALPSDTGELFF
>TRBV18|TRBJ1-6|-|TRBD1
TGTGCCAGCTCCTTTAGACAGGGGAGCTATAATTCACCCCTCCACTTT
CASSFRQGSYNSPLHF
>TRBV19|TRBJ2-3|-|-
TGTGCCAGTAGTTCCCTAGCTTTGGCAGATACGCAGTATTTT
CASSSLALADTQYF
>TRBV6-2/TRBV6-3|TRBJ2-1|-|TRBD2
TGTGCCAGCAGTTACTCCGGGGGACTAGCGGGAGGGTACAATGAGCAGTTCTTC
CASSYSGGLAGGYNEQFF
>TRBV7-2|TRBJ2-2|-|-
TGTGCCAGCAGGGGGACGGCGAACACCGGGGAGCTGTTTTTT
CASRGTANTGELFF
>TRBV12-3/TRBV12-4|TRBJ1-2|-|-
TGTGCCAGCAGTTTTAGTGGCTATGGCTACACCTTC
CASSFSGYGYTF
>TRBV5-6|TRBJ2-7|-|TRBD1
TGTGCCAGCAGCTTGGGGGCCGGGACAGGGACCTACGAGCAGTACTTC
CASSLGAGTGTYEQYF
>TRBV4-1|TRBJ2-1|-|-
TGCGCCAGCAGGGACTACCGCTTCAATGAGCAGTTCTTC
CASRDYRFNEQFF
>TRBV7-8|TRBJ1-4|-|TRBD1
TGTGCCAGCAGGGATCCGGGACAGGGAACAGAAAAACTGTTTTTT
CASRDPGQGTEKLFF
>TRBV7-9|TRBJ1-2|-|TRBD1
TGTGCCAGCAGCTTAGGGGGAGGGACAGGGGCCCGCTATGGCTACACCTTC
CASSLGGGTGARYGYTF
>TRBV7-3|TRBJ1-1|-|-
TGTGCCAGCAGCTTAATATCTCGGCGGAGCACTGAAGCTTTCTTT
CASSLISRRSTEAFF
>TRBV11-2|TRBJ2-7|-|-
TGTGCCAGCAGTTCAGACAGTTCCGAGCAGTACTTC
CASSSDSSEQYF
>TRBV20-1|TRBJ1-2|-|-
TGCAGTGCTAGTCCCAGCGTGGGGGGGCGCGACTATGGCTACACCTTC
CSASPSVGGRDYGYTF
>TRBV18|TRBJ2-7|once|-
TGTGCCAGCTCACGCGGGGGCCCCTACGAGCAGTACTTC
CASSRGGPYEQYF
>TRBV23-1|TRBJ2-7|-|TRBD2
TGCGCCAGCAGTCAATCACCGAGGACTAGGGACTACGAGCAGTACTTC
CASSQSPRTRDYEQYF
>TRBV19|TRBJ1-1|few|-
TGTGCCAGTAGTATTAACGAGAACACTGAAGCTTTCTTT
CASSINENTEAFF
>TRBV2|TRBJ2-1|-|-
TGTGCCAGCAGTCCAGGGTTTAGCTCCTACAATGAGCAGTTCTTC
CASSPGFSSYNEQFF
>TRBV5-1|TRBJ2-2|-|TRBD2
TGCGCCAGCAGCATGCTAGCGGGAGAGGCCGGGGAGCTGTTTTTT
CASSMLAGEAGELFF
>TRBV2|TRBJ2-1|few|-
TGTGCCAGCAGTGAGAGGAGAGATCGCTCCTACAATGAGCAGTTCTTC
CASSERRDRSYNEQFF
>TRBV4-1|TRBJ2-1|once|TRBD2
TGCGCCAGCAGCCAAGATCTCCTAGCGGGGTACAATGAGCAGTTCTTC
CASSQDLLAGYNEQFF
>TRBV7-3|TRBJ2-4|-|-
TGTGCCAGCAGCTTAACGGGCGGCGGCAGCGGGGCCAAAAACATTCAGTACTTC
CASSLTGGGSGAKNIQYF